The 10 T cell receptor beta chains below come from one sample, sequenced in a study of T cell responses to AZD1222 COVID-19 vaccine. Profiled with immunoSEQ multiplex PCR; TCRdb holds only in-frame clones, not every one. Of roughly 180,000 clones in the sample, about 90% were seen once. Source: peripheral blood, taken 28 days after the second AZD1222 dose. The origin of the receptors is an adult who received the AZD1222 COVID-19 vaccine.

The chain couples TRBV24-1 to TRBJ1-5; 9 bases are shared with TRBD1. Germline lookup yields CDR1 KGHDR and CDR2 SFDVKD. V gave up 2 bases and J gave up 1 base; unmatched junction bases: 8. This CDR3 contains 18 residues. The CDR3: CATSDSGHGTGSNQPQHF. CDR3 nucleotides: TGTGCCACCAGTGATTCGGGCCACGGGACAGGGAGCAATCAGCCCCAGCATTTT.

The rearrangement uses TRBV6-2 or TRBV6-3 and TRBJ2-3, with a possible D match to TRBD1 (6 bases). V gave up 5 bases and J gave up 6 bases, with 9 bases separating them. CDR3 length equals 12 residues. CDR1 is MNHEY, CDR2 SVGEGT, per germline. The CDR3 coding sequence is TGTGCCAGCAGTGCACAGGGTGATACGCAGTATTTT. This sequence encodes CASSAQGDTQYF.

The chain links TRBV30 to TRBJ2-2; 7 bases are shared with TRBD1. The CDR3 totals 14 residues. V lost 4 bases, J lost 6 bases, and 8 bases stayed unmatched. Germline V gene data show CDR1 as GTSNPN and CDR2 as SVGIG (reference sequence). CDR3 nucleotide sequence: TGTGCCTGGACAACAGGGGAGTTGTCCGGGGAGCTGTTTTTT. Its translation is CAWTTGELSGELFF.

The chain employs TRBV25-1 and TRBJ2-7; D possibly uses TRBD1 or TRBD2 (6 bases each). V lost 0 bases and J 5 bases, leaving 14 bases between the germline ends. The CDR3 has 15 residues. Germline V gives CDR1 MGHDK, CDR2 SYGVNS. The CDR3 protein is CASSEYRGRANEQYF. CDR3 DNA sequence: TGTGCCAGCAGTGAATACCGGGGGCGAGCCAACGAGCAGTACTTC.

The chain is built from TRBV28 and TRBJ1-3; D remains ambiguous. V dropped 5 bases and J dropped 4 bases, with 6 bases sitting between them. The CDR3 length is 12 residues. CDR1 and CDR2 (germline): MDHEN, SYDVKM. The CDR3 here is CASSLSGNTIYF. The CDR3 DNA sequence: TGTGCCAGCAGTCTTTCAGGAAACACCATATATTTT.

This clone occurred a few times. The CDR3 here is CASSRWAGGHGYTF. CDR3 nucleotide sequence: TGCGCCAGCAGTCGATGGGCAGGGGGCCATGGCTACACCTTC. The chain has TRBV23-1 and TRBJ1-2; 8 nucleotides match TRBD1. TRBV23-1 belongs to the ORF category, with a function that is uncertain. The V segment lost 4 bases and the J segment 6 bases; nucleotides outside the gene matches: 7. This CDR3 has 14 residues.

The CDR3 DNA reads TGTGCCAGCAGCTTCAAAATTGGTGGGAACACTGAAGCTTTCTTT. Its translation is CASSFKIGGNTEAFF. V gene TRBV7-2 combines with J gene TRBJ1-1; D gene unclear. The V end lost 3 bases, the J end lost 1 base, and 12 bases lay between the germline ends. The CDR3 totals 15 residues. The germline V gene has CDR1 SGHTA and CDR2 FQGNSA.

The chain employs TRBV27 and TRBJ2-5; D possibly corresponds to TRBD2 (5 bases). The germline V gene encodes CDR1 MNHEY and CDR2 SMNVEV (reference sequence). The CDR3 loop spans 13 amino acids. Trimming took off 7 bases at V and 0 bases at J, with 9 bases between the two ends. The CDR3 loop is CASKREYQETQYF. In DNA, the CDR3 is TGTGCCAGCAAGAGGGAGTACCAAGAGACCCAGTACTTC.

V is TRBV6-2 or TRBV6-3 and J is TRBJ2-4; 12 bases line up with TRBD1. The CDR3 is 15 amino acids. Trimming at V came to 2 bases and at J to 7 bases, leaving 3 bases not matched to a gene. Per germline, CDR1 MNHEY and CDR2 SVGEGT. CDR3 loop: CASSYRDRGRNIQYF. DNA of the CDR3: TGTGCCAGCAGTTACAGGGACAGGGGGCGGAACATTCAGTACTTC.

The V and J genes are TRBV27 and TRBJ2-2; D may be TRBD2 (5 bases). There are 12 residues in the CDR3. V lost 6 bases and J lost 13, with 15 bases in between. CDR1 and CDR2 from the germline V gene are MNHEY and SMNVEV (reference sequence). The CDR3 DNA reads TGTGCCAGCAGCTCAACCGGAGGCGGGCTGTTTTTT. Protein product: CASSSTGGGLFF.